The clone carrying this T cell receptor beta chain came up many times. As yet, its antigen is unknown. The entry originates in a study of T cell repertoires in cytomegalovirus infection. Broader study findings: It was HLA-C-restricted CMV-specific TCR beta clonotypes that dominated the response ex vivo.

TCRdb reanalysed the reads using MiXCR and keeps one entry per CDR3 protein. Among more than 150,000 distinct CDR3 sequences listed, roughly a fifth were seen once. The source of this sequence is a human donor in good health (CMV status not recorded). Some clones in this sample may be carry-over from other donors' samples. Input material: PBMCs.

DNA of the CDR3: TGTGCCAGCAGCTCTCTAGCGGGAGGGACCAATGAGCAGTTCTTC. Amino acid sequence: CASSSLAGGTNEQFF. V is TRBV7-2 and J is TRBJ2-1; 12 bases match TRBD2. Trimming took 4 bases from V and 6 from J; bases not matched to a gene: 4. In germline, CDR1 is SGHTA, CDR2 FQGNSA. The CDR3 length is 15 residues.